The clone carrying this T cell receptor (beta chain) was seen only a few times. Its cognate antigen is unknown. This specimen comes from a study of CD4 T cells in relation to SARS-CoV-2 and coronaviruses. Study-level information: TCR beta CDR3s were sequenced after approximately ten-day antigen culture of PBMCs. The negative reference was HIV-1 Nef peptide pool or peptide-free culture. Overall study findings and caveats: Approximately 65% of donors had memory CD4+ clonotypes crossrecognizing SARS-CoV-2 and common cold coronavirus spike.

CD4+ T cells from unexposed donors were obtained before the COVID-19 pandemic (2011-2018). After around nine days of culture, CD4+ T cells were isolated. Unexposed-donor CD4+ T cells were probed with SARS-CoV-2 S/N and four cold-coronavirus spikes, cells permitting. Generated by immunoSEQ multiplex PCR, the TCRdb table keeps only in-frame clones and is missing some. The profile shows around 23,000 clones, around 75% of them singletons. CDR1 is LGHDT and CDR2 is YNNKEL in the germline V gene (reference sequence). Trimming removed 4 bases from V and 2 bases from J; junction bases left unmatched: 7. This CDR3 has 16 residues.

Sequenced material: CD4+ T cells from PBMCs, cultured in vitro. This clonotype was sampled from a human donor in good health. This chain connects TRBV3-1 (or the pseudogene TRBV3-2) to TRBJ1-5; 8 nucleotides line up with TRBD1. The chain's CDR3 is CASSPGTGRGNQPQHF. The CDR3 DNA follows: TGTGCCAGCAGCCCCGGGACAGGTAGGGGCAATCAGCCCCAGCATTTT.